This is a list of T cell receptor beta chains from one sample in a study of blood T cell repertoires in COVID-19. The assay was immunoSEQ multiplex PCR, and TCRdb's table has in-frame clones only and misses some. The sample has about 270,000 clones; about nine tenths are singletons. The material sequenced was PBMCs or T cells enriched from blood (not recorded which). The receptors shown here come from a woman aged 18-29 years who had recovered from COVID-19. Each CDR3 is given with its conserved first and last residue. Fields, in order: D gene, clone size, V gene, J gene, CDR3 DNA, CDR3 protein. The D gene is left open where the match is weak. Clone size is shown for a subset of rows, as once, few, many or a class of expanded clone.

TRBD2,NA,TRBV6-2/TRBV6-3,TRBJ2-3,TGTGCCAGCAGCGGACTAGCGGGGGCCTCGCGCACAGATACGCAGTATTTT,CASSGLAGASRTDTQYF
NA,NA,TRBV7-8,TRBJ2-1,TGTGCCAGCAGCTTACAGGCGACATCCTACAATGAGCAGTTCTTC,CASSLQATSYNEQFF
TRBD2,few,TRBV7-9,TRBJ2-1,TGTGCCAGCAGGACTAGCGGGGTATACAATGAGCAGTTCTTC,CASRTSGVYNEQFF
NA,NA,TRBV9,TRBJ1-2,TGTGCCAGCAGCGTTACTACTAACTATGGCTACACCTTC,CASSVTTNYGYTF
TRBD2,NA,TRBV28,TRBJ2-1,TGTGCCAGCAGGCCTCAGCGGGAGATCTACAATGAGCAGTTCTTC,CASRPQREIYNEQFF
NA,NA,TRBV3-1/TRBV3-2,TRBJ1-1,TGTGCCAGCAGCCGCCTTTCCGGGACAATGAACACTGAAGCTTTCTTT,CASSRLSGTMNTEAFF
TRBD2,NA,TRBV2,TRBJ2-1,TGTGCCCCAGGGGACCGGATTAGCGGGAATAATGAGCAGTTCTTC,CAPGDRISGNNEQFF
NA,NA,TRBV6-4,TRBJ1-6,TGTGCCAGCAGTCCCCGACACGTCAATTCACCCCTCCACTTT,CASSPRHVNSPLHF
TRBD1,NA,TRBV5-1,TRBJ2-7,TGCGCCAGCAGCTTGTTGGACAGGTCCTACGAGCAGTACTTC,CASSLLDRSYEQYF
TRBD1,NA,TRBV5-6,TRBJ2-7,TGTGCCAGCAGCTGGACAGGGGGAACCCCCTACGAGCAGTACTTC,CASSWTGGTPYEQYF
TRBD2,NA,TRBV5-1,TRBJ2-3,TGCGCCAGCAGCTTCACTAGCGGGACCGGCACAGATACGCAGTATTTT,CASSFTSGTGTDTQYF
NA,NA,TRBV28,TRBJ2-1,TGTGCCAGCAGTTCCCGTAAGCTTGGCTCCTACAATGAGCAGTTCTTC,CASSSRKLGSYNEQFF
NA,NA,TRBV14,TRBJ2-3,TGTGCCAGCAGCCAATTAGGCGGTACGCAGTATTTT,CASSQLGGTQYF
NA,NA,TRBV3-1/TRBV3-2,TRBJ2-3,TGTGCCAGCAGCCAAGGTCGAGTCAAGCACACAGATACGCAGTATTTT,CASSQGRVKHTDTQYF
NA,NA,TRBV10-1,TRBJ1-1,TGCGCCAGCAGTGGCAGTCCTGACAGGATCACTGAAGCTTTCTTT,CASSGSPDRITEAFF
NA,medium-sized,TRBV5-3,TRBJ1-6,TGTGCCAGAAGCTTGGTGTGGGGCGTGAGTAATTCACCCCTCCACTTT,CARSLVWGVSNSPLHF
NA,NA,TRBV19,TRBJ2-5,TGTGCCAGTAGTACAGGGGCTGGTAGGGAGACCCAGTACTTC,CASSTGAGRETQYF
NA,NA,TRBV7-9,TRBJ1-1,TGTGCCAGCATCATAAACGGACAGTCGAACACTGAAGCTTTCTTT,CASIINGQSNTEAFF
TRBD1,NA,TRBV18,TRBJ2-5,TGTGCCAGCTCACCTCCTACCGGACAGGGAAGAGGAGAGACCCAGTACTTC,CASSPPTGQGRGETQYF
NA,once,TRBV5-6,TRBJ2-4,TGTGCCAGCAGCGATGGGGGGGCCAAAAACATTCAGTACTTC,CASSDGGAKNIQYF
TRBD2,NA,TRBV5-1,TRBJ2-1,TGCGCCAGCAGCTTGGCACTAGCGGGGGACAATGAGCAGTTCTTC,CASSLALAGDNEQFF
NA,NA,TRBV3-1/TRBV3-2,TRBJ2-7,TGTGCCAGCAGCCTGTCCTCGAGATCCTACGAGCAGTACTTC,CASSLSSRSYEQYF
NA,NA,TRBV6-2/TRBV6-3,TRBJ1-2,TGTGCCAGCAGTTGGGGCCCGATGGGCTATGGCTACACCTTC,CASSWGPMGYGYTF
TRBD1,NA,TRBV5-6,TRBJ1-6,TGTGCCAGCAGCCTACTCTCGGACAGGGGGCGAAATTCACCCCTCCACTTT,CASSLLSDRGRNSPLHF
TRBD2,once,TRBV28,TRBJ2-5,TGTGCCAGCAGTTGGGGACGAGAGGCGGGAGGGCCGGGAGAGACCCAGTACTTC,CASSWGREAGGPGETQYF
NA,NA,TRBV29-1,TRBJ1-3,TGCAGCGTTGAGACCGGGGGTGCGGGAAACACCATATATTTT,CSVETGGAGNTIYF
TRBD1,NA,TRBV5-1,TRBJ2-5,TGCGCCAGCAGCCTAAACCCCGGACAGGGGACAGGAGAGACCCAGTACTTC,CASSLNPGQGTGETQYF
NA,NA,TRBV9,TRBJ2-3,TGTGCCAGCAGCGTAGAGTCCGGAGGGACCTCGGGTTTAGATACGCAGTATTTT,CASSVESGGTSGLDTQYF
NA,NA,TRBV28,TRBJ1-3,TGTGCCAGCAGCCCACTCTCTGGAAACACCATATATTTT,CASSPLSGNTIYF
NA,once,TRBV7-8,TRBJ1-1,TGTGCCAGCAGCAAAGGCCGAGGGGGCACTGAAGCTTTCTTT,CASSKGRGGTEAFF
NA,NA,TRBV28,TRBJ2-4,TGTGCCAGCAGTTTGTCCGGGAGAGTAGCCAAAAACATTCAGTACTTC,CASSLSGRVAKNIQYF
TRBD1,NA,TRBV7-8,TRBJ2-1,TGTGCCAGCAGCCAGGGGGCGGGATTGCGGAATGAGCAGTTCTTC,CASSQGAGLRNEQFF
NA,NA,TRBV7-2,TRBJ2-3,TGTGCCAGCAGTTTTTCGTTGGATACGCAGTATTTT,CASSFSLDTQYF
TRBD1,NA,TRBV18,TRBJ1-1,TGTGCCAGCTCACGGGACAGGGGGAACACTGAAGCTTTCTTT,CASSRDRGNTEAFF
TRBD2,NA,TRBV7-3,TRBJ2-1,TGTGCCAGCAGCTTAAGCGGGGGACGGGAGATCATCAATGAGCAGTTCTTC,CASSLSGGREIINEQFF
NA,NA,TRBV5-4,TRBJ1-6,TGTGCCAGCAGCTTGGGGCAGGGGTCAACTTCACCCCTCCACTTT,CASSLGQGSTSPLHF